This T cell receptor beta chain was captured by sequencing in a study of cytomegalovirus exposure and HLA in healthy donors (dated by TCRdb to 2016 to 2017). Regarding the research as a whole: According to an earlier analysis of several hundred of the donors, about 170 million T cells yielded some 120 million unique TCR beta sequences and around 280 Gb of sequence data. An early release that covered fewer than 800 HLA-typed donors contained approximately 320 gigabases of sequencing data and some 87 million unique TCR sequences. To predict cytomegalovirus infection status, the study brought together high-throughput TCR immunosequencing, statistical association of individual TCRs with disease status, and machine learning. All discovery cohort repertoires had been generated on a single sequencing platform. Across approximately 400 genotyped donors of the cohort, an average of about 220,000 unique TCR beta nucleotide sequences per donor were sequenced, and roughly a sixth of those sequences were non-productive. Both class I and class II loci were covered by HLA typing, at four-digit resolution. An earlier analysis of around 540 of the donors applied high-throughput TCR beta sequencing to assess whether each TCR beta V gene segment acted as functional or pseudogenic. In a later genetic analysis, genome-wide SNP genotypes for about 60% of the 666 donors were used, and that subset was treated as a discovery cohort. Roughly five DR-DQ haplotypes were handled as single units for association and clustering because linkage in the cohort was strong. The aim of the study was to test whether cataloging public T cell receptors could identify signatures of past pathogen exposure. Rather than using new phenotypic data, the later analysis identified candidate immune exposures from TCR beta sequences and from how often those sequences occurred across donors. A later analysis re-examined previously published TCR beta repertoires from 600 to 700 donors and added high-resolution HLA genotyping to investigate patterns of TCR occurrence. Typing coverage differed by locus: A, B, C, DRB1 and DQB1 were typed in roughly 620-630 donors, DQA1 in 522, DPA1 in approximately 610, and DPB1 in 400 to 480. The study used immunosequencing to profile the T cell repertoires of more than 650 subjects and linked those repertoires to cytomegalovirus serostatus. In addition to the first cohort of 500 to 850 subjects, a separate validation cohort of approximately 120 different subjects was used. Of the 300 to 500 genotyped donors, less than 90% were placed in the genetic ancestry cluster associated with self-reported Caucasian donors. Alongside the repertoire data, information on donor age, sex, ethnicity and CMV serostatus was compiled.

V is cut back by 1 base and J by 7 bases, with 6 bases in the junction unmatched. The germline V gene supplies CDR1 SNHLY and CDR2 FYNNEI. Including cysteine and phenylalanine, the CDR3 has 15 amino acids. This entry keeps only the CDR3 DNA: 45 bases, framed from base 1. The cohort consisted of 600 to 750 healthy bone marrow donors. Cohort members were all nominally healthy when sampled, although unrecorded immune exposures were likely present. The donor was CMV seropositive and belonged to the group of 250 to 350 seropositive cohort members. A peripheral blood sample was provided by each donor, and peripheral blood mononuclear cells were used for TCR beta sequencing. Genomic DNA extraction from the blood cell samples was performed with the Qiagen DNeasy Blood Extraction Kit. Preparation of the library involved the immunoSEQ multiplex PCR assay. The multiplex PCR relied on a mix of 60 forward primers for TCR Vbeta segments and 13 reverse primers for TCR Jbeta segments. A multiplex PCR assay on genomic DNA amplified the CDR3 region of rearranged TCR beta genes. On the Illumina HiSeq System, the amplified TCR beta libraries were sequenced as 87-base-pair reads. The source study handled its data this way. A later analysis counted around 72 million unique TCR beta chains across the 690 or so repertoires, and some 11 million of these chains were shared by at least two donors. To remove PCR and sequencing errors, raw reads were error-corrected and collapsed into unique sequences using a nearest-neighbor algorithm that merged closely related sequences. To assign V, D and J gene segments, CDR3 sequences were aligned to IMGT reference sequences. For a sequence to be retained, a match of at least six nucleotides to both a V gene segment and a J gene segment was required. A rearrangement counted as productive if the CDR3 had no stop codons and remained in frame with V and J, and every other rearrangement counted as non-productive. CDR3 was defined according to IMGT convention as the region running from the second conserved V-encoded cysteine to the conserved J-encoded phenylalanine. In an earlier analysis of approximately 500 of the donors, sequences lacking an unambiguous match to a single V gene segment were excluded. An earlier analysis of almost 600 of the donors classified V segments as functional when productive rearrangements were above 56.7% and as segregating when the standard deviation between donors was above 5%. A statistical classification framework was built for diagnosing cytomegalovirus status from the catalog of TCR beta chain sequences. V and J gene assignment, in a later analysis, came from comparing TCR nucleotide sequences with IMGT/GENE-DB human TR gene sequences. The TCRdist pipeline was used in a later analysis to assign CDR3 sequences and most-parsimonious VDJ recombination scenarios. In a later analysis, every TCR beta chain was defined by the combination of its CDR3 amino acid sequence and its V-gene family, and reads without a unique V-gene family were dropped. In a later analysis, 450 to 600 highly shared, low-generation-probability nucleotide sequences were removed to address suspected cross-contamination and a sequencing artifact. A later analysis calculated a clonal expansion index for each public chain from normalized within-repertoire ranks of inferred template counts. Generation probabilities in a later analysis came from a VDJ recombination model fitted to out-of-frame rearrangements, and those results were checked against IGoR. In a later analysis, hypergeometric tests were used to score TCR-TCR, TCR-HLA and TCR-CMV co-occurrence, with a repertoire-size bias correction applied to TCR pairs. To estimate false discovery rates, a later analysis permuted the HLA or CMV assignments 20 times. In a later analysis, co-occurring TCRs were grouped using DBSCAN, with TCRdist sequence similarity added in when clustering inside HLA-allele-positive subsets. Repertoires with fewer than 30,000 or more than 120,000 public chains were left out of co-occurrence clustering, as were five repertoires with anomalous nucleotide sharing. Not all clones reach the TCRdb copy of this immuneACCESS table, which keeps in-frame sequences only. Checked studies attribute under half of the gap to unresolved V genes and leave the rest unexplained. V and J calls and clone size come straight from that table; D and trimming were deduced from the DNA. The sample table shows 180,000 or so clones, and roughly 85% are seen once. The ten largest account for under 8% of the sample.

Results the study describes overall, beyond this receptor: In a later analysis, most CMV-associated TCR beta chains were found to appear HLA-restricted, with HLA associations seemingly driven largely by CMV exposure. A further reported finding was that TCR beta sequences accurately predicted the HLA-A and HLA-B alleles for most subjects in the first cohort. In an earlier analysis of 587 of the donors, most TCR beta V segments appeared in productive rearrangements about 87% or about 30% of the time, broadly matching IMGT annotations. In vitro tests confirmed that a few of the cytomegalovirus-associated TCR beta chains recognize cytomegalovirus antigens. A later genetic analysis associated a missense DCLRE1C variant with V-gene and J-gene trimming of TCR beta chains, and an independent cohort replicated the association. While some public TCRs were present in many individuals, most TCR sequences turned up only very rarely across donors. Several of the top co-occurrence clusters appeared to be linked to parvovirus B19, influenza, CMV and Epstein-Barr virus, according to a later analysis. In a later genetic analysis, fewer N-insertions in productive TCRs were reported among donors in an Asian-associated ancestry cluster than the 666-donor mean. A total of around 150 TCR beta chains were listed by the study as associated with cytomegalovirus. A group of highly shared sequence variants was considered likely to be a technical artifact of the sequencing pipeline. The classifier was reported to diagnose cytomegalovirus status with high specificity and sensitivity in both the original cohort and the validation cohort. At a false discovery rate of 0.05, a later analysis linked fewer than 20,000 TCR beta sequences to specific HLA alleles. According to a later analysis, TCR association rates differed among HLA loci, with DRB1 alleles showing the most associated TCRs and HLA-C alleles showing the fewest. CMV serostatus was the only immune exposure information available for the cohort. A later analysis found that HLA-associated TCR beta chains were more clonally expanded and had lower generation probabilities than equally common non-associated chains. Because counts were too low, approximately 15 rarely observed V segments, including chromosome 9 orphons, were excluded from the earlier analysis of 587 of the donors. Linkage disequilibrium might explain the correlated functional status among segregating V segments, but an unknown experimental factor could not be ruled out. Some IMGT-functional V segments, including TRBV6-2 and TRBV6-3, could not be told apart with the 87-base-pair reads, so those segments were excluded. According to the authors, the approach could potentially be generalized to other disease states and immunological phenotypes. This cohort had only TCR beta chains sequenced, and the lack of alpha or paired-chain data limited which features could be detected. Because some donors lacked HLA typing at each locus, the association tests relied only on the typed subset. When HLA alleles, especially DR and DQ, strongly co-occurred, attributing TCR associations to individual alleles was difficult. Presence/absence analyses assumed roughly uniform sequencing depth across donors, an assumption that may not hold.

In its sample, this clone was seen once. Its recognized antigen is unknown. No base quality values were provided; no much bigger clone lies one nucleotide off. Recombination joined TRBV2 with TRBJ1-5, and 8 junctional nucleotides match TRBD1. The TCR sequence derives from a man aged 40-50 years in good health and CMV-seropositive. Sequencing was performed on PBMCs. The bases read TGTGCCAGCAGTGAAGGATTTACAGGGGGGCAGCCCCAGCATTTT. Its translation reads: CASSEGFTGGQPQHF. Extended through the reference TRBV2 and TRBJ1-5 proteins, this CDR3 yields the full variable domain: EPEVTQTPSHQVTQMGQEVILRCVPISNHLYFYWYRQILGQKVEFLVSFYNNEISEKSEIFDDQFSVERPDGSNFTLKIRSTKLEDSAMYFCASSEGFTGGQPQHFGDGTRLSIL.